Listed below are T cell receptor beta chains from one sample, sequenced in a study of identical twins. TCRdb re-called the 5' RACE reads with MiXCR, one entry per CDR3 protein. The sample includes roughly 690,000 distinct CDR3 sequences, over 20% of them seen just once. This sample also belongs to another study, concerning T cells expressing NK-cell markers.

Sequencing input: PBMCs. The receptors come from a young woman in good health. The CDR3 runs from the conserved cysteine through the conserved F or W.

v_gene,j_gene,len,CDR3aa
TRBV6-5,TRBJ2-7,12,CASRSFGTGQYF
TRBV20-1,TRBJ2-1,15,CSAGSGSAAYNEQFF
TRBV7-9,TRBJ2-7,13,CASSLRNAYEQYF
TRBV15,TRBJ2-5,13,CATSRVVRETQYF
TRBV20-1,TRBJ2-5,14,CSAGQGVAQETQYF
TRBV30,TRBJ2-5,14,CAWSVGGGRETQYF
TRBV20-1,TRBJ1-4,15,CSAFHRVPEVGKLFF
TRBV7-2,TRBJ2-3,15,CASSSQGYGTDTQYF
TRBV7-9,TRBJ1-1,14,CASSSAGVHTEAFF
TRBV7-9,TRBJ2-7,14,CASSPGQVIHEQYF
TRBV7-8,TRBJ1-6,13,CASSHDRNSPLHF
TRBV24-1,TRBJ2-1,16,CATSDSKRGDYNEQFF
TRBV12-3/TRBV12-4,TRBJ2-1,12,CASTPSRDEQFF
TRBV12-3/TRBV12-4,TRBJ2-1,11,CASTHGGEQFF
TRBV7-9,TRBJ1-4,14,CASSPTGSNEKLFF
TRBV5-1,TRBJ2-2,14,CASSLAQAGGELFF
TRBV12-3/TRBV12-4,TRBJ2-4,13,CASSPGGSYIQYF
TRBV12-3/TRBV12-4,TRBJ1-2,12,CASSLTSVGYTF
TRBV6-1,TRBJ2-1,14,CASSDWTRGNEQFF
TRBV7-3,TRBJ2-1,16,CASSLSAAGPYNEQFF
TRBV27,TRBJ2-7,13,CASSLSRRHEQYF
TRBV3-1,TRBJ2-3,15,CASSQVGGRTDTQYF
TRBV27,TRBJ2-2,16,CASRGIAGSNTGELFF
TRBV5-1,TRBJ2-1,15,CASSRVSPGNNEQFF
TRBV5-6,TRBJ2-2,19,CASSLAFYLDSGSTGELFF
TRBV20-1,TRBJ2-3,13,CSATPGATDTQYF
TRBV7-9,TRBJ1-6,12,CASSLADSPLHF
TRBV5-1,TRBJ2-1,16,CASSQLNPGPYNEQFF
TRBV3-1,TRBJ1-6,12,CASSQDFYSLHF
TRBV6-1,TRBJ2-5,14,CATGTVLPRETQYF
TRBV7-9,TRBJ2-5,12,CASSLALQTQYF
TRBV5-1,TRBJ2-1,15,CASSLYGTTEDEQFF
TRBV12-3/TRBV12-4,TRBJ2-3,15,CASSFLAAGTDTQYF
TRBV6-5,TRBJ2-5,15,CASSYSIRQGETQYF
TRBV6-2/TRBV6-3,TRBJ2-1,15,CASSRGPSSYNEQFF
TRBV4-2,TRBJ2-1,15,CASSQGGDSLNEQFF
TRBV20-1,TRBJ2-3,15,CSATRGGGKGNTQYF
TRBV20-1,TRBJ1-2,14,CSAYWDRRNYGYTF
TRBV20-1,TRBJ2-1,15,CSARPGTSPLNEQFF
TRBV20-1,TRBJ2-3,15,CSARDGAGVADTQYF
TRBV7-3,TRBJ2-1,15,CASSLSLASYNEQFF
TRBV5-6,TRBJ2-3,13,CASSSGARDTQYF
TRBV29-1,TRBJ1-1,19,CSASRETGLGGWENTEAFF